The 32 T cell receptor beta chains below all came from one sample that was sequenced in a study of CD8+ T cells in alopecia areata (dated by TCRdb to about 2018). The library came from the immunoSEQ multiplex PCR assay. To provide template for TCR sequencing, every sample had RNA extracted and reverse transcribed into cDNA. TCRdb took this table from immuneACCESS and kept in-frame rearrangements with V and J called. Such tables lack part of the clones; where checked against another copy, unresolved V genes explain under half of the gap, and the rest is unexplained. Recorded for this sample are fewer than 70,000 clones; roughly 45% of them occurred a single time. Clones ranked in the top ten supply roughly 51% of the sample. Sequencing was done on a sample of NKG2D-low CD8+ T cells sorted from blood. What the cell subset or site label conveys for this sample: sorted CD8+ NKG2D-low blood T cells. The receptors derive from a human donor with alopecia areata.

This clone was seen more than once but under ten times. DNA of the CDR3: TGTGCCAGCAGCTTAGGAACAGCAGGCGAGCAGTACTTC. Translated, it gives CASSLGTAGEQYF. The V and J genes are TRBV13 and TRBJ2-7; no definite D call. V was trimmed by 0 bases and J by 6 bases, leaving 9 bases between them. The CDR3 extends over 13 amino acids. Germline CDR1 PRHDT, CDR2 FYEKMQ (reference sequence).

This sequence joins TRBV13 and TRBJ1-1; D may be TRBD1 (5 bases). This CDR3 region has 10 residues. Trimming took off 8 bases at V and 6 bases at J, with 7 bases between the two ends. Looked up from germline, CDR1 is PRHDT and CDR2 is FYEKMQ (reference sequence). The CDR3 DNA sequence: TGTGCCAGCGGACACGCTGAAGCTTTCTTT. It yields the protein CASGHAEAFF.

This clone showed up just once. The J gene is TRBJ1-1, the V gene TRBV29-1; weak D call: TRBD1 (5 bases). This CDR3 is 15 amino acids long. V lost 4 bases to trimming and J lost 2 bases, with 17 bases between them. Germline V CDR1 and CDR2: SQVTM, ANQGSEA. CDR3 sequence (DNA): TGCAGCGTTGGGACACGGATCTTATCTAACACTGAAGCTTTCTTT. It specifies CSVGTRILSNTEAFF.

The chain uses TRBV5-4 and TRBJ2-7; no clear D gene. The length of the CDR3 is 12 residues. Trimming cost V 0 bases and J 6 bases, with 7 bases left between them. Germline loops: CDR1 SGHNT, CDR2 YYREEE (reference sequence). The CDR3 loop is CASSLEDREQYF. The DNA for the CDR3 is TGTGCCAGCAGCTTGGAAGACCGCGAGCAGTACTTC.

As DNA, the CDR3 is TGTGCCAGCAGTTATGGACAGGGGACATCCTACGAGCAGTACTTC. Amino acid sequence: CASSYGQGTSYEQYF. The rearrangement links TRBV6-5 to TRBJ2-7, with 9 bases that match TRBD1. The CDR3 runs to 15 residues. Looked up from germline, CDR1 is MNHEY and CDR2 is SVGAGI. V lost 3 bases to trimming and J lost 1 base; unmatched junction nucleotides: 4.

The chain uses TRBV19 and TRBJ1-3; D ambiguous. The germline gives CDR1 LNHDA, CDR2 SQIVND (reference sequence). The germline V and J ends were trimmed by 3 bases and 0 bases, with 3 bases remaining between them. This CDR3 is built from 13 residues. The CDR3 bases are TGTGCCAGTAGTATCGACTCTGGAAACACCATATATTTT. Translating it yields CASSIDSGNTIYF.

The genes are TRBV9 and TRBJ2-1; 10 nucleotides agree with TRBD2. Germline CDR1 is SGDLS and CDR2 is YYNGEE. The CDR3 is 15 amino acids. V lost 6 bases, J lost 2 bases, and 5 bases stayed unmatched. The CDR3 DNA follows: TGTGCCAGCACCTGGACTAGCGGCCCCTACAATGAGCAGTTCTTC. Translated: CASTWTSGPYNEQFF.

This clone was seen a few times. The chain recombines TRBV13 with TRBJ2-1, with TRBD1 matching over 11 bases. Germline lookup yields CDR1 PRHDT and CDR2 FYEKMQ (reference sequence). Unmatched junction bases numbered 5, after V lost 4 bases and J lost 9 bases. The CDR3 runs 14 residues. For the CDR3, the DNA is TGTGCCAGCAGCTCGGGACAGGGGGTTGGTGAGCAGTTCTTC. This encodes CASSSGQGVGEQFF.

The CDR3 nucleotides read TGTGCCAGCAGCCCCGACAGGGGAGCCTTACGTGGGCAGTACTTC. Its translation is CASSPDRGALRGQYF. V usage is TRBV7-9 and J usage is TRBJ2-7; TRBD1 aligns across 8 bases. Trimming cost V 5 bases and J 9 bases; bases outside gene matches: 15. The CDR3 has 15 residues. The germline V gene encodes CDR1 SEHNR and CDR2 FQNEAQ (reference sequence).

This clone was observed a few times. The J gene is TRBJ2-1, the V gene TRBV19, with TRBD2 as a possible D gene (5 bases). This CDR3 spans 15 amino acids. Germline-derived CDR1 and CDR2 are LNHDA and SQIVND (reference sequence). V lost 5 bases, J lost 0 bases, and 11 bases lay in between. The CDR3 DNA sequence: TGTGCCAGTAGTTACGGGATGAGCTCCTACAATGAGCAGTTCTTC. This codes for CASSYGMSSYNEQFF.

DNA of the CDR3: TGTGCCAGCAGCTTAGGGAAGGGCGGGCAAGAGACCCAGTACTTC. Residues: CASSLGKGGQETQYF. The chain carries TRBV5-4 and TRBJ2-5; TRBD2 might be the D (5 bases). The CDR3 totals 15 residues. Germline V gives CDR1 SGHNT, CDR2 YYREEE (reference sequence). V was trimmed by 2 bases and J by 2 bases, leaving 13 bases between them.

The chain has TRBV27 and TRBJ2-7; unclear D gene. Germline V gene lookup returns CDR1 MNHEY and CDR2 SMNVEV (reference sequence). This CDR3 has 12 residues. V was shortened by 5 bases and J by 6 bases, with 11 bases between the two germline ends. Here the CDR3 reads CASSRVLGEQYF. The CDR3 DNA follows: TGTGCCAGCAGTCGGGTTCTCGGCGAGCAGTACTTC.

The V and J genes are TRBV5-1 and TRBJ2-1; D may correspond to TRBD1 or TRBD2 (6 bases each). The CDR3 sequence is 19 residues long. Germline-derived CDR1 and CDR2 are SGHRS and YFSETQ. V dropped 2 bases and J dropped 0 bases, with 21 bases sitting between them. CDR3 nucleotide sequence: TGCGCCAGCAGCTTACTCCCTATGCTCGGGGGCCTCTCCTACAATGAGCAGTTCTTC. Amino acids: CASSLLPMLGGLSYNEQFF. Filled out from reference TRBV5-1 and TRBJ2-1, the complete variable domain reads KAGVTQTPRYLIKTRGQQVTLSCSPISGHRSVSWYQQTPGQGLQFLFEYFSETQRNKGNFPGRFSGRQFSNSRSEMNVSTLELGDSALYLCASSLLPMLGGLSYNEQFFGPGTRLTVL.

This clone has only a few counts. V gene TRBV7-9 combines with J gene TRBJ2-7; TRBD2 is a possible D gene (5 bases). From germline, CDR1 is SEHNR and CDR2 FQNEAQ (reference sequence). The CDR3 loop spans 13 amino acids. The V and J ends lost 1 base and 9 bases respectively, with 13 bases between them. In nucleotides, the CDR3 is TGTGCCAGCAGCTTAGACGGGGTGAAGGTGCAGTACTTC. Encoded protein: CASSLDGVKVQYF.

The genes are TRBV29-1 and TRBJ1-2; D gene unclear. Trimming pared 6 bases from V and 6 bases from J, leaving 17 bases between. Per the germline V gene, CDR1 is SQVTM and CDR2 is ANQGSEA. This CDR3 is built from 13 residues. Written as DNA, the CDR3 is TGCAGCGTGACGGAAAGTAAGGTTAATGGCTACACCTTC. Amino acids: CSVTESKVNGYTF.

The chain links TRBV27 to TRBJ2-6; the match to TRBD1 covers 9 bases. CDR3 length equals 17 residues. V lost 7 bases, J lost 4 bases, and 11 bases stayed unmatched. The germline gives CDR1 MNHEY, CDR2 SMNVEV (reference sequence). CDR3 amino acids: CASKTTTGGDGANVLTF. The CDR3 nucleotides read TGTGCCAGCAAGACCACGACAGGGGGTGACGGGGCCAACGTCCTGACTTTC.

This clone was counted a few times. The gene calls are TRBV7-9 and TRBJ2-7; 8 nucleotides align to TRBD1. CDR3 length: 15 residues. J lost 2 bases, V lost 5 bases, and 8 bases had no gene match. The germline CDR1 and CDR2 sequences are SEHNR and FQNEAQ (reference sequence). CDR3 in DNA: TGTGCCAGCAGCGTGAGGACAGGGCGAACCTACGAGCAGTACTTC. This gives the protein CASSVRTGRTYEQYF. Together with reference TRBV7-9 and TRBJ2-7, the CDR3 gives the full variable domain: DTGVSQNPRHKITKRGQNVTFRCDPISEHNRLYWYRQTLGQGPEFLTYFQNEAQLEKSRLLSDRFSAERPKGSFSTLEIQRTEQGDSAMYLCASSVRTGRTYEQYFGPGTRLTVT.

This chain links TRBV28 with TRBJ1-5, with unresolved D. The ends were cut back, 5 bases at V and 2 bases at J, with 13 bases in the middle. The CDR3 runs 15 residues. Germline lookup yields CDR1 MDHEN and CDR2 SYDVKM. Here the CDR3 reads CASSPGPAGNQPQHF. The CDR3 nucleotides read TGTGCCAGCAGTCCCGGGCCCGCTGGCAATCAGCCCCAGCATTTT.

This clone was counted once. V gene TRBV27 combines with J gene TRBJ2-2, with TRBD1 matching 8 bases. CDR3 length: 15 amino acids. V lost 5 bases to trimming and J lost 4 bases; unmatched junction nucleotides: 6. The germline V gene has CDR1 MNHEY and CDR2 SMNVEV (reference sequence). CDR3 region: CASSPRDRSTGELFF. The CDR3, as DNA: TGTGCCAGCAGTCCACGGGACAGGAGCACCGGGGAGCTGTTTTTT.

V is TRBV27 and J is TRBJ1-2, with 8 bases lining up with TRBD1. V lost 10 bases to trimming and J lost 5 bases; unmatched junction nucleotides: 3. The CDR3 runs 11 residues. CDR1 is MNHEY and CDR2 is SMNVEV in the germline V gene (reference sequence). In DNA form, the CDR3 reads TGTGCCACCAGACAGGGGTATGGCTACACCTTC. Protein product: CATRQGYGYTF.

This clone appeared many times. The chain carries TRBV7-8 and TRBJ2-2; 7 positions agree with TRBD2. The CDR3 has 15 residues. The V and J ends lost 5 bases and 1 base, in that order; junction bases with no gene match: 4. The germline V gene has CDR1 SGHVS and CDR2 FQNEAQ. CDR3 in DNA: TGTGCCAGCAGCCACGGGGGGAGGAACACCGGGGAGCTGTTTTTT. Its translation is CASSHGGRNTGELFF.

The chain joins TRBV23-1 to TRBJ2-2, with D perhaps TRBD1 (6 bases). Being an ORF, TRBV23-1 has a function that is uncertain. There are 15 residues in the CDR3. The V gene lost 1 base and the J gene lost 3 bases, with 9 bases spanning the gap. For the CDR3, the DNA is TGCGCCAGCAGTCAATGGGGGCGGGACACCGGGGAGCTGTTTTTT. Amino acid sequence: CASSQWGRDTGELFF.

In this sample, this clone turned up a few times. The CDR3 bases are TGTGCCAGTAGTATCCAGGGACCTCATGGCTACACCTTC. Translating gives CASSIQGPHGYTF. The chain links TRBV19 to TRBJ1-2; possible D gene TRBD1, 5 bases. The CDR3 loop spans 13 amino acids. Germline loops: CDR1 LNHDA, CDR2 SQIVND (reference sequence). V lost 3 bases and J lost 6, with 11 bases in between.

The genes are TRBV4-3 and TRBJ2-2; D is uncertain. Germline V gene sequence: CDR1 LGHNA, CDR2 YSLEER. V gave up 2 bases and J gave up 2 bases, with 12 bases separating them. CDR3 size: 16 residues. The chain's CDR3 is CASSQRRNSNTGELFF. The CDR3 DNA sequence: TGCGCCAGCAGCCAACGACGGAACTCTAACACCGGGGAGCTGTTTTTT.

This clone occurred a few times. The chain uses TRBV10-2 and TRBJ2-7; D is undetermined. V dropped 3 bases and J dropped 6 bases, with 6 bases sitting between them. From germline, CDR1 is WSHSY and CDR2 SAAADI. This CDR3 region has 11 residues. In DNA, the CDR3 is TGCGCCAGCAGTGACATAAGCGAGCAGTACTTC. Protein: CASSDISEQYF.

CDR3 in DNA: TGTGCCAGCAGCCCTGGACAGGGGGTGTACGAGCAGTACTTC. Translating gives CASSPGQGVYEQYF. The gene calls are TRBV13 and TRBJ2-7; 10 bases align to TRBD1. Unmatched junction bases numbered 5, after V lost 5 bases and J lost 4 bases. This CDR3 spans 14 amino acids. CDR1 and CDR2 from the germline V gene are PRHDT and FYEKMQ (reference sequence). The entire variable domain, with the rest obtained from reference TRBV13 and TRBJ2-7, is as follows: AAGVIQSPRHLIKEKRETATLKCYPIPRHDTVYWYQQGPGQDPQFLISFYEKMQSDKGSIPDRFSAQQFSDYHSELNMSSLELGDSALYFCASSPGQGVYEQYFGPGTRLTVT.

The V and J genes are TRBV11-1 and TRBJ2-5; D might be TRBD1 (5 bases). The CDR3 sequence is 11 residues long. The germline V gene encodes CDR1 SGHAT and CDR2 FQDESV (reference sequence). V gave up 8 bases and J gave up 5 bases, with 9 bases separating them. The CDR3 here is CASLSGETQYF. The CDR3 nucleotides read TGTGCCAGCCTTTCAGGGGAGACCCAGTACTTC.

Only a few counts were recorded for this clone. The CDR3 here is CASSLLGSETQYF. The CDR3 region has the DNA TGCGCCAGCAGCTTGTTAGGATCGGAGACCCAGTACTTC. This chain joins TRBV5-1 and TRBJ2-5; the D is unclear. Looked up from germline, CDR1 is SGHRS and CDR2 is YFSETQ. V lost 1 base and J lost 5, with 9 bases in between. CDR3 size: 13 residues.

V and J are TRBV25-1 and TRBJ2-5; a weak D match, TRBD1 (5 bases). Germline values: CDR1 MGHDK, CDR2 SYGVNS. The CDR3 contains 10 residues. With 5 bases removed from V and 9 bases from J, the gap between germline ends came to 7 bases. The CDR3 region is CASSQGAQYF. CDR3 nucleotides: TGTGCCAGCAGTCAAGGGGCCCAGTACTTC. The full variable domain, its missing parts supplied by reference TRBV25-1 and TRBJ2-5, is EADIYQTPRYLVIGTGKKITLECSQTMGHDKMYWYQQDPGMELHLIHYSYGVNSTEKGDLSSESTVSRIRTEHFPLTLESARPSHTSQYLCASSQGAQYFGPGTRLLVL.

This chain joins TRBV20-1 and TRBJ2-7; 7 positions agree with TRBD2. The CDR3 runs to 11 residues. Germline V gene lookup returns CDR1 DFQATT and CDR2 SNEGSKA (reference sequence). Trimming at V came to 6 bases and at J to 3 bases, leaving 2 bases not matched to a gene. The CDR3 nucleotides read TGCAGTGCAGCGGGGAGCTACGAGCAGTACTTC. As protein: CSAAGSYEQYF.

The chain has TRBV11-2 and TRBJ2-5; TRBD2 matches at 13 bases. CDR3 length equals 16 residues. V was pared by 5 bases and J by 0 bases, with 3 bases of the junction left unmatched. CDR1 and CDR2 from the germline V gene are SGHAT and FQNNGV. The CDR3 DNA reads TGTGCCAGCAGCCAGGGACTAGCGGGGTACCAAGAGACCCAGTACTTC. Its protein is CASSQGLAGYQETQYF.

The CDR3 DNA reads TGTGCCAGCAGCCAAGGGGGGGTCGAGCAGTACTTC. Amino acid sequence: CASSQGGVEQYF. The chain joins TRBV16 to TRBJ2-7; 7 bases line up with TRBD2. The CDR3 has 12 amino acids. CDR1 and CDR2 from the germline V gene are KGHSY and FQNENV. Germline trimming cut 2 bases from V and 6 bases from J; bases unmatched to any gene: 1.